The source of this T cell receptor beta chain is a study of shared clonotypes between healthy human individuals. Study information: Each donor's CD4 naive and CD4 memory cells filled three plates apiece, CD8 naive two, and CD8 memory one.

Broader study findings: Rarefaction showed sorted-subset sequencing was incomplete despite large depth. Researchers found naive subsets generally carried larger estimated richness than memory subsets. Only a few donors were included, so the genetic and exposure-history diversity represented was limited.

This CDR3 has 12 amino acids. Between the trimmed V and J ends, which lost 2 bases and 8 bases, there was a span of 10 bases. The germline V gene has CDR1 SGHKS and CDR2 YYEKEE (reference sequence). To note about this clone: The antigen is undetermined.

Assay: immunoSEQ multiplex PCR; the TCRdb copy retains only in-frame clones and omits some. The sample holds approximately 400,000 clones, 96% seen once. This chain connects TRBV5-5 to TRBJ1-2; the D is unclear. Sequences were obtained from memory CD8+ T cells sorted from blood. As to subset: CD45RO+ cells pooled with CCR7-negative TemRA cells. This TCR derives from a man between 25 and 39 years old in good health. The CDR3 region has the DNA TGTGCCAGCAGCTTTCAAATTGAGGGCTACACCTTC. As protein: CASSFQIEGYTF.